The rows below give T cell receptor beta chains drawn from one sample of a study of blood T cell repertoires in COVID-19. TCRdb keeps only in-frame clones here, not all; method: immunoSEQ multiplex PCR. The sample has roughly 310,000 clones, approximately 90% seen once. What was sequenced was PBMCs or T cells enriched from blood (not recorded which). The receptors stem from a woman between 40 and 55 years old who had recovered from COVID-19. Each CDR3 is given with its conserved first and last residue. The D gene is left open where the match is weak. Some rows have no size entry. The others give once, few or many, or a class for an expanded clone.

>TRBD2|TRBJ2-3|.|TRBV30
TGTGCCTGGAGTCCGGGGGGGACTGGCACAGATACGCAGTATTTT
CAWSPGGTGTDTQYF
>TRBD2|TRBJ2-5|.|TRBV7-9
TGTGCCAGCAGCTTGAGCGGGGCGGAGACCCAGTACTTC
CASSLSGAETQYF
>.|TRBJ2-7|.|TRBV28
TGTGCCAGCAGTTTATCAGGGTCCCTCTACGAGCAGTACTTC
CASSLSGSLYEQYF
>.|TRBJ2-2|.|TRBV5-5
TGTGCCAGCAGCTTGGTCGGCACCGGGGAGCTGTTTTTT
CASSLVGTGELFF
>TRBD2|TRBJ2-5|.|TRBV6-4
TGTGCCAGCAGCCCCAAAGCGGGGGGGCAGGAGACCCAGTACTTC
CASSPKAGGQETQYF
>TRBD2|TRBJ2-7|.|TRBV24-1
TGTGCCACCAGTGATTTTCGGCTAGCGGGAGGGCCGTACGAGCAGTACTTC
CATSDFRLAGGPYEQYF
>TRBD2|TRBJ2-5|.|TRBV7-8
TGTGCCAGCAGCTCCATCGAGACTAGCGCCCGAGAGACCCAGTACTTC
CASSSIETSARETQYF
>TRBD1|TRBJ1-1|.|TRBV9
TGTGCCAGCAGCGGACAGGGGGGAGGGAACACTGAAGCTTTCTTT
CASSGQGGGNTEAFF
>.|TRBJ2-7|.|TRBV4-2
TGTGCCAGCAGTAAAAGTATCGGCTCCTACGAGCAGTACTTC
CASSKSIGSYEQYF
>.|TRBJ2-7|.|TRBV19
TGTGCCAGTAGTATCCACGTAGGAGGGGGCAGAAACGAGCAGTACTTC
CASSIHVGGGRNEQYF
>.|TRBJ2-7|.|TRBV5-1
TGCGCCAGCAGCTTGGATCGGGAGTCCTACGAGCAGTACTTC
CASSLDRESYEQYF
>TRBD2|TRBJ2-3|.|TRBV6-5
TGTGCCAGCAAGGGCGGGGGGCTAGATACGCAGTATTTT
CASKGGGLDTQYF
>.|TRBJ2-7|.|TRBV2
TGTGCCAGCAGTGAAGAGGACATCTACGAGCAGTACTTC
CASSEEDIYEQYF
>.|TRBJ1-2|.|TRBV11-2
TGTGCCAGCAGCTTAGGATTCTCGGGTGGCTACACCTTC
CASSLGFSGGYTF
>.|TRBJ2-5|.|TRBV11-2
TGTGCCAGCAGGTCACCCGGGACACTACAAGAGACCCAGTACTTC
CASRSPGTLQETQYF
>.|TRBJ1-1|.|TRBV5-1
TGCGCCAGCAGCGCACTATCGGAGAACACTGAAGCTTTCTTT
CASSALSENTEAFF
>.|TRBJ2-2|once|TRBV21-1
TGTGCCAGCAGCATGCAGGGTAACATCGGGGAGCTGTTTTTT
CASSMQGNIGELFF
>.|TRBJ2-2|once|TRBV2
TGTGCCAGCAGCCGGGACTCCCGATCACCCGGGGAGCTGTTTTTT
CASSRDSRSPGELFF
>TRBD1|TRBJ2-3|.|TRBV5-4
TGTGCCAGCAGTTACCGGGACAGAACCACAGATACGCAGTATTTT
CASSYRDRTTDTQYF
>.|TRBJ2-2|.|TRBV4-3
TGCGCCAGCAGCCAAGACTACCTGGCCGGGGAGCTGTTTTTT
CASSQDYLAGELFF
>TRBD1|TRBJ1-5|.|TRBV18
TGTGCCAGCTCTCACTACGGGACAGGTAGCAATCAGCCCCAGCATTTT
CASSHYGTGSNQPQHF
>.|TRBJ1-4|.|TRBV6-5
TGTGCCAGCAGTAGCCGACAGTTTGTTGAAAAACTGTTTTTT
CASSSRQFVEKLFF
>TRBD2|TRBJ2-7|many|TRBV9
TGTGCCAGCAGCGTAGAGGGACTAGCGGGAGGGCGGAACGAGCAGTACTTC
CASSVEGLAGGRNEQYF
>TRBD2|TRBJ2-3|.|TRBV7-9
TGTGCCAGCAGCCAGACTAGCGGGAAGCCAGATACGCAGTATTTT
CASSQTSGKPDTQYF
>TRBD1|TRBJ1-6|once|TRBV7-9
TGTGCCAGCGGCACCGGGACAGAATATAATTCACCCCTCCACTTT
CASGTGTEYNSPLHF
>.|TRBJ1-1|.|TRBV30
TGTGCCTGGAGTGTGGCGATGGCAGGATTGAACACTGAAGCTTTCTTT
CAWSVAMAGLNTEAFF
>TRBD2|TRBJ2-1|.|TRBV5-1
TGCGCCAGCAGCTTGGAAGGGACTAGCGGGGATGAGCAGTTCTTC
CASSLEGTSGDEQFF
>.|TRBJ2-1|.|TRBV19
TGTGCCAGTAGTATTGGGGGCCTCAATGAGCAGTTCTTC
CASSIGGLNEQFF
>.|TRBJ1-1|.|TRBV3-1/TRBV3-2
TGTGCCAGCAGCCAAGAAGGTAGAGGGAACACTGAAGCTTTCTTT
CASSQEGRGNTEAFF
>.|TRBJ2-2|once|TRBV25-1
TGTGCCAGCAGTGAACTAGTGGCCACCGGGGAGCTGTTTTTT
CASSELVATGELFF
>.|TRBJ2-5|.|TRBV27
TGTGCCACTTCCCCCCGTTCGTACCAAGAGACCCAGTACTTC
CATSPRSYQETQYF
>.|TRBJ2-7|.|TRBV27
TGTGCCAGCAGTTTCCCCCTCGGACTTCACTACGAGCAGTACTTC
CASSFPLGLHYEQYF
>.|TRBJ2-3|.|TRBV7-3
TGTGCCAGCAGCTTAGGGGGGGCATGGAGAGATACGCAGTATTTT
CASSLGGAWRDTQYF
>TRBD2|TRBJ2-5|.|TRBV6-5
TGTGCCAGCAGTTTTAGCGGGGGAGATCAAGAGACCCAGTACTTC
CASSFSGGDQETQYF
>TRBD1|TRBJ1-1|.|TRBV5-4
TGTGCCAGCAGCTTCAGGACAGGGGAAACTGAAGCTTTCTTT
CASSFRTGETEAFF
>.|TRBJ2-1|.|TRBV2
TGTGCCAGCCGGCATGATTTGGAGGGCCTCTACAATGAGCAGTTCTTC
CASRHDLEGLYNEQFF
>.|TRBJ1-1|few|TRBV24-1
TGTGCCACCAGTACAGCCCAGAACACTGAAGCTTTCTTT
CATSTAQNTEAFF
>.|TRBJ2-1|.|TRBV6-2/TRBV6-3
TGTGCCAGCAACCCTACCGGAGTCTCCTACAATGAGCAGTTCTTC
CASNPTGVSYNEQFF
>TRBD2|TRBJ2-7|.|TRBV7-6
TGTGCCAGCAGCTTATTAAGAGCGGGGTCCGAGTACGAGCAGTACTTC
CASSLLRAGSEYEQYF
>TRBD2|TRBJ2-7|.|TRBV29-1
TGCAGCGTTGATTCGCCTAGCGGATCCTACGAGCAGTACTTC
CSVDSPSGSYEQYF
>.|TRBJ1-1|.|TRBV14
TGTGCCAGCAGCCCATGGAACACTGAAGCTTTCTTT
CASSPWNTEAFF
>TRBD1|TRBJ2-5|.|TRBV7-9
TGTGCCAGCAGCCCAGGGGACAGGGCCCAAGAGACCCAGTACTTC
CASSPGDRAQETQYF
>.|TRBJ2-7|.|TRBV30
TGTGCCTGGAGTGGGGGGGTGAGCTCCTACGAGCAGTACTTC
CAWSGGVSSYEQYF
>.|TRBJ2-7|.|TRBV7-8
TGTGCCAGCAGCCCCTACAGGGATTCCTACGAGCAGTACTTC
CASSPYRDSYEQYF
>TRBD1|TRBJ2-2|.|TRBV6-4
TGTGCCACTTGGATCCAGGGGGCGTTTATCGGGGAGCTGTTTTTT
CATWIQGAFIGELFF
>TRBD1|TRBJ1-1|.|TRBV18
TGTGCCAGCTCACCTACCTCGGACAGGGTGAACACTGAAGCTTTCTTT
CASSPTSDRVNTEAFF
>.|TRBJ1-4|.|TRBV18
TGTGCCAGCTCACCTAACCGGGGAATGGCTAATGAAAAACTGTTTTTT
CASSPNRGMANEKLFF
>.|TRBJ2-5|once|TRBV6-6
TGTGCCAGCAGTTACGGCCTCTCCCTCGAGACCCAGTACTTC
CASSYGLSLETQYF
>TRBD1|TRBJ2-5|.|TRBV5-8
TGTGCCAGCAGTCCCCCTACAGGGGGCCGAGAGACCCAGTACTTC
CASSPPTGGRETQYF
>TRBD2|TRBJ2-7|once|TRBV5-1
TGCGCCAGCAGCTTCGAAGCGGGAGAGTACGAGCAGTACTTC
CASSFEAGEYEQYF
>TRBD2|TRBJ2-1|.|TRBV4-3
TGCGCCAGCAGCCAACGACTAGCGGGGAATAATGAGCAGTTCTTC
CASSQRLAGNNEQFF